Shown below are 26 T cell receptor beta chains from a single sample sequenced in a study of blood T cell repertoires in COVID-19 (dated by TCRdb to between 2020 and 2021). The library was produced with the immunoSEQ multiplex PCR assay. TCRdb re-hosts the immuneACCESS table, in-frame sequences only. Its copies lack some clones; in the studies checked, an unresolved V gene accounts for under half of them, and the cause for the rest is not known. Recorded for this sample are approximately 300,000 clones; around 91% of them occurred a single time. The biggest ten clones account for around 4.5% of the sample. Sample: PBMCs or T cells enriched from blood (not recorded which). The receptors were gathered from a young woman with acute COVID-19.

Points on this clone: This sample also contains other DNA sequences that code for the same CDR3. This chain links TRBV28 with TRBJ2-3; 7 bases map to TRBD2. The CDR3 consists of 15 residues. V lost 2 bases to trimming and J lost 3 bases; unmatched junction nucleotides: 5. Germline V gene data show CDR1 as MDHEN and CDR2 as SYDVKM. As DNA, the CDR3 is TGTGCCAGCAGTTTAGCGGGAGTGGGTACAGATACGCAGTATTTT. Residues: CASSLAGVGTDTQYF.

The genes are TRBV29-1 and TRBJ1-1; D perhaps matches TRBD1 (5 bases). CDR1 SQVTM and CDR2 ANQGSEA come from the germline V gene. The CDR3 runs 12 residues. Trimming cost V 4 bases and J 7 bases, with 13 bases left between them. In nucleotides, the CDR3 is TGCAGCGTTGCCCCACGCGGGGGTGAAGCTTTCTTT. It yields the protein CSVAPRGGEAFF.

The chain uses TRBV4-1 and TRBJ2-1, with 8 bases identical to TRBD1. The trim removed 4 bases at V and 10 bases at J, leaving 9 bases unmatched. Germline CDR1 and CDR2: MGHRA and YSYEKL. The CDR3 spans 14 residues. The CDR3 bases are TGCGCCAGCAGCCGAGACGGACAGGGCGGGGAGCAGTTCTTC. Translation gives CASSRDGQGGEQFF.

The CDR3 sequence is CASSILGGSSSGNTIYF. The CDR3 nucleotides are TGTGCCAGTAGTATTTTGGGGGGGTCTTCCTCTGGAAACACCATATATTTT. The chain couples TRBV19 to TRBJ1-3; possibly TRBD1 for D (5 bases). The length of the CDR3 is 17 residues. The V gene lost 3 bases and the J gene lost 0 bases, with 15 bases spanning the gap. Per the germline V gene, CDR1 is LNHDA and CDR2 is SQIVND (reference sequence).

The chain has TRBV6-1 and TRBJ2-2; tentatively, D is TRBD1 (6 bases). Germline V gene data show CDR1 as MNHNS and CDR2 as SASEGT. Trimming removed 1 base from V and 5 bases from J, with 11 bases in between. The CDR3 spans 15 residues. The CDR3 region is CASSEVGGQTGELFF. For the CDR3, the DNA is TGTGCCAGCAGTGAAGTAGGAGGACAGACCGGGGAGCTGTTTTTT.

On this clone: This sample includes further DNA sequences coding for the same CDR3. The chain employs TRBV5-1 and TRBJ2-3, with 7 nucleotides matching TRBD1. The CDR3 has 15 amino acids. The V segment lost 0 bases and the J segment 2 bases; nucleotides outside the gene matches: 3. Germline assignment: CDR1 SGHRS and CDR2 YFSETQ. CDR3 DNA sequence: TGCGCCAGCAGCTTGGGGACAGGTAACACAGATACGCAGTATTTT. Encoded protein: CASSLGTGNTDTQYF.

V and J are TRBV4-1 and TRBJ2-5, with a tentative D call TRBD1 (6 bases). V lost 4 bases, J lost 5 bases, and 23 bases lay in between. The germline gives CDR1 MGHRA, CDR2 YSYEKL. The CDR3 totals 17 residues. Here the CDR3 reads CASSPLNPGQGMETQYF. In nucleotides, the CDR3 is TGCGCCAGCAGCCCCCTGAACCCCGGCCAGGGGATGGAGACCCAGTACTTC.

The chain recombines TRBV11-3 with TRBJ1-6; D gene uncertain. Trimming took 5 bases from V and 7 from J, leaving 12 bases between them. The CDR3 is 14 amino acids. CDR1 and CDR2 from the germline V gene are SGHNT and YENEEA. CDR3 bases: TGTGCCAGCAGCGCGGGCCTGGGGAATTCACCCCTCCACTTT. Translation: CASSAGLGNSPLHF.

This clone was recorded a few times. The J gene is TRBJ2-7, the V gene TRBV29-1, with TRBD2 matching 11 bases. The germline V gene encodes CDR1 SQVTM and CDR2 ANQGSEA. This CDR3 contains 12 residues. V trimming: 7 bases; J trimming: 3 bases; junction bases outside the gene matches: 2. CDR3 protein: CSAGTSGYEQYF. The CDR3 DNA reads as TGCAGCGCCGGGACTAGCGGCTACGAGCAGTACTTC.

The V and J genes are TRBV6-5 and TRBJ2-1, with 7 bases aligning to TRBD2. V gave up 6 bases and J gave up 11 bases; unmatched junction bases: 4. Per the germline V gene, CDR1 is MNHEY and CDR2 is SVGAGI. This CDR3 has 11 residues. CDR3: CASSRGDQQFF. The CDR3 region has the DNA TGTGCCAGCAGCCGGGGGGACCAGCAGTTCTTC.

J is TRBJ1-5 and V is TRBV27; TRBD1 is a possible D gene (6 bases). Germline V gene data show CDR1 as MNHEY and CDR2 as SMNVEV (reference sequence). The CDR3 sequence is 15 residues long. Between the trimmed V and J ends, which lost 5 bases and 2 bases, there was a span of 13 bases. The CDR3 reads CASSSGTMGNQPQHF. In DNA form, the CDR3 reads TGTGCCAGCAGTAGTGGGACAATGGGCAATCAGCCCCAGCATTTT.

V is TRBV19 and J is TRBJ1-4; D might be TRBD1 (5 bases). The CDR3 spans 13 residues. Trimming removed 4 bases from V and 14 bases from J, with 17 bases in between. Germline V gene lookup returns CDR1 LNHDA and CDR2 SQIVND (reference sequence). CDR3 amino acids: CASSTKQALRLFF. CDR3 bases: TGTGCCAGTAGTACAAAACAGGCCCTGCGGCTGTTTTTT.

The V and J genes are TRBV7-3 and TRBJ1-1; possibly TRBD1 for D (6 bases). The CDR3 contains 22 residues. Trimming pared 0 bases from V and 1 base from J, leaving 30 bases between. Germline assignment: CDR1 SGHTA and CDR2 FQGTGA. CDR3 sequence reads: CASSLTGPQEGTGRGPNTEAFF. CDR3 coding DNA: TGTGCCAGCAGCTTAACAGGCCCCCAGGAGGGAACAGGGAGGGGTCCGAACACTGAAGCTTTCTTT.

V is TRBV9 and J is TRBJ1-3; D not certain. CDR1 and CDR2 (germline): SGDLS, YYNGEE. Deletions cut 4 bases from V and 4 bases from J, with 6 bases between. This CDR3 is built from 12 residues. The CDR3 reads CASSYSGNTIYF. CDR3 coding DNA: TGTGCCAGCAGCTACTCCGGAAACACCATATATTTT.

The chain couples TRBV2 to TRBJ1-3; D is uncertain. This CDR3 has 13 amino acids. Per germline, CDR1 SNHLY and CDR2 FYNNEI. The V and J ends lost 8 bases and 0 bases respectively, with 8 bases between them. This CDR3 reads CASVWSSGNTIYF. The CDR3 DNA follows: TGTGCCAGCGTTTGGAGCTCTGGAAACACCATATATTTT. Full variable domain (outside the CDR3, taken from reference TRBV2 and TRBJ1-3): EPEVTQTPSHQVTQMGQEVILRCVPISNHLYFYWYRQILGQKVEFLVSFYNNEISEKSEIFDDQFSVERPDGSNFTLKIRSTKLEDSAMYFCASVWSSGNTIYFGEGSWLTVV.

The gene calls are TRBV5-4 and TRBJ2-3, with 14 bases matching TRBD2. Germline CDR1 SGHNT, CDR2 YYREEE (reference sequence). The CDR3 loop spans 17 amino acids. V lost 2 bases and J lost 2; bases outside the gene matches: 4. Here the CDR3 reads CASSLRLAGGDTDTQYF. The CDR3 region has the DNA TGTGCCAGCAGCTTACGACTAGCGGGAGGGGACACAGATACGCAGTATTTT. Looking up the rest from reference TRBV5-4 and TRBJ2-3 gives the full variable domain: ETGVTQSPTHLIKTRGQQVTLRCSSQSGHNTVSWYQQALGQGPQFIFQYYREEENGRGNFPPRFSGLQFPNYSSELNVNALELDDSALYLCASSLRLAGGDTDTQYFGPGTRLTVL.

In its sample, this clone was seen once. Here the CDR3 reads CASSLSGLAGVQQFF. The DNA for the CDR3 is TGTGCCAGCAGCTTAAGCGGACTAGCGGGAGTCCAGCAGTTCTTC. The V gene is TRBV7-3, the J gene TRBJ2-1, with 13 positions matching TRBD2. Germline CDR1 SGHTA, CDR2 FQGTGA. V dropped 1 base and J dropped 11; count of bases not matched to a gene: 5. The CDR3 totals 15 residues.

This rearrangement joins TRBV20-1 to TRBJ2-1; D is perhaps TRBD2 (5 bases). The CDR3 length is 13 residues. The V gene lost 3 bases and the J gene lost 8 bases, with 14 bases spanning the gap. Germline values: CDR1 DFQATT, CDR2 SNEGSKA (reference sequence). The CDR3 DNA sequence: TGCAGTGCTAGTGTTCTAGCAGCCCATGAGCAGTTCTTC. This translates into CSASVLAAHEQFF.

V is TRBV6-5 and J is TRBJ2-5; perhaps TRBD2 as D (5 bases). Germline assignment: CDR1 MNHEY and CDR2 SVGAGI. This CDR3 has 13 amino acids. V shed 2 bases and J shed 9 bases, with 13 bases lying between them. This chain's CDR3 is CASSYGQLGAQYF. The CDR3 nucleotides read TGTGCCAGCAGTTACGGGCAACTCGGGGCCCAGTACTTC.

The rearrangement joins TRBV7-2 to TRBJ1-2; D is possibly TRBD1 (6 bases). Trimming removed 1 base from V and 2 bases from J, with 23 bases in between. The CDR3 contains 19 residues. Germline CDR1 and CDR2: SGHTA and FQGNSA. The CDR3 sequence is CASSLVARVSLDRNYGYTF. As DNA, the CDR3 is TGTGCCAGCAGCTTAGTGGCAAGGGTGAGCCTGGACAGAAACTATGGCTACACCTTC.

The chain is built from TRBV7-6 and TRBJ2-1; TRBD2 matches 7 bases. V lost 0 bases to trimming and J lost 3 bases; unmatched junction nucleotides: 8. From germline, CDR1 is SGHVS and CDR2 FNYEAQ. The CDR3 extends over 17 amino acids. DNA of the CDR3: TGTGCCAGCAGCTTAGCTCCCAGCGGGACCAGCTACAATGAGCAGTTCTTC. This sequence encodes CASSLAPSGTSYNEQFF.

The CDR3 region is CASSEISTGISNQPQHF. The CDR3 nucleotides are TGTGCCAGCAGTGAGATTTCGACAGGAATTAGCAATCAGCCCCAGCATTTT. This chain uses TRBV27 with TRBJ1-5; tentative D call: TRBD1 (6 bases). The germline CDR1 and CDR2 sequences are MNHEY and SMNVEV (reference sequence). V dropped 5 bases and J dropped 0 bases, with 17 bases sitting between them. The CDR3 contains 17 residues.

The chain employs TRBV6-1 and TRBJ2-7; a possible D gene is TRBD1 (6 bases). Trimming took off 3 bases at V and 2 bases at J, with 14 bases between the two ends. CDR1 and CDR2 (germline): MNHNS, SASEGT. There are 15 residues in the CDR3. The DNA for the CDR3 is TGTGCCAGCAGTGACGACAGGCTGGGGACCTACGAGCAGTACTTC. Its translation is CASSDDRLGTYEQYF.

This chain joins TRBV27 and TRBJ2-7; 10 nucleotides line up with TRBD2. The CDR3 covers 15 residues. The junction had 6 bases not matched to a gene; V was cut back by 5 bases and J by 2 bases. The germline gives CDR1 MNHEY, CDR2 SMNVEV (reference sequence). CDR3 DNA: TGTGCCAGCAGTCCAATAAGCGGGAGGGCCTACGAGCAGTACTTC. This gives the protein CASSPISGRAYEQYF.

The chain is built from TRBV11-3 and TRBJ2-7; D not certain. The V gene's germline CDR1 is SGHNT and CDR2 YENEEA. The CDR3 runs to 12 residues. Between the trimmed V and J ends, which lost 10 bases and 3 bases, there was a span of 13 bases. The CDR3 here is CANPRIRYEQYF. Here the CDR3 DNA reads TGTGCCAACCCCAGGATCCGCTACGAGCAGTACTTC. Based on the CDR3 plus reference TRBV11-3 and TRBJ2-7, the full variable domain is EAGVVQSPRYKIIEKKQPVAFWCNPISGHNTLYWYLQNLGQGPELLIRYENEEAVDDSQLPKDRFSAERLKGVDSTLKIQPAELGDSAVYLCANPRIRYEQYFGPGTRLTVT.

The CDR3 DNA reads TGTGCCAGCAGTATCGGCAGGGGCAATGAGCAGTTCTTC. Protein: CASSIGRGNEQFF. V and J are TRBV27 and TRBJ2-1, with a possible D match to TRBD1 (6 bases). The CDR3 runs 13 residues. Trimming pared 5 bases from V and 6 bases from J, leaving 11 bases between. From germline, CDR1 is MNHEY and CDR2 SMNVEV (reference sequence).